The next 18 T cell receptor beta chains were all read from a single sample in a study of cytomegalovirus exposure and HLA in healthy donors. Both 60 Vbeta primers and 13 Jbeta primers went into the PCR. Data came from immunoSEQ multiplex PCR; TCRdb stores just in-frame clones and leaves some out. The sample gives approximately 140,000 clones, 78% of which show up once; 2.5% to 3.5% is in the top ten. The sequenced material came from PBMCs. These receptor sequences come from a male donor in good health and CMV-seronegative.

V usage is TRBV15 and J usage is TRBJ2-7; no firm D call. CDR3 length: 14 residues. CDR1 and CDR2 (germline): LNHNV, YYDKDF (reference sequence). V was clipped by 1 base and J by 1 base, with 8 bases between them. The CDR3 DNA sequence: TGTGCCACCAGCAGAGGGCAGGCGTCCTACGAGCAGTACTTC. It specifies CATSRGQASYEQYF.

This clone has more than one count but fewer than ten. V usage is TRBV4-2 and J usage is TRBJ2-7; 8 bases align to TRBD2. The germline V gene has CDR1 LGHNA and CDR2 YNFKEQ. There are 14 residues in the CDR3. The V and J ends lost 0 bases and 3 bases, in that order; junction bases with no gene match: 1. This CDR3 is CASSQDTSGYEQYF. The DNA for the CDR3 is TGTGCCAGCAGCCAAGATACTAGCGGCTACGAGCAGTACTTC.

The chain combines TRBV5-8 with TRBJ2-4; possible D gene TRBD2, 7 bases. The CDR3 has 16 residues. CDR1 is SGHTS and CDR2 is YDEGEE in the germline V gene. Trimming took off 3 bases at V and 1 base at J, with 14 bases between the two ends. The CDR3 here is CASSSGAGAAKNIQYF. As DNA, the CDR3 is TGTGCCAGCAGCTCGGGGGCGGGGGCGGCCAAAAACATTCAGTACTTC. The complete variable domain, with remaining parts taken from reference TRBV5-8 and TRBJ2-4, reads EAGVTQSPTHLIKTRGQQATLRCSPISGHTSVYWYQQALGLGLQFLLWYDEGEERNRGNFPPRFSGRQFPNYSSELNVNALELEDSALYLCASSSGAGAAKNIQYFGAGTRLSVL.

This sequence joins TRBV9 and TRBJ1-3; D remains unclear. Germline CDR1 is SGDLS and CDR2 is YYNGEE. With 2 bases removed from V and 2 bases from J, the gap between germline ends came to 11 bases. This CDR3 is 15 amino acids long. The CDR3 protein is CASSVGETPGNTIYF. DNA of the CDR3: TGTGCCAGCAGCGTCGGGGAAACCCCTGGAAACACCATATATTTT.

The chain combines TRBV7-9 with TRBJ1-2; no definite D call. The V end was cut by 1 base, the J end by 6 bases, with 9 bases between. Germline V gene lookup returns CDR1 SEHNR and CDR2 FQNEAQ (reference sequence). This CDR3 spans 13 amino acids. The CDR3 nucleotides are TGTGCCAGCAGCTTAGGAGGGTTCAATGGCTACACCTTC. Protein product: CASSLGGFNGYTF. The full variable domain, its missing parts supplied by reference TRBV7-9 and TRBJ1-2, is DTGVSQNPRHKITKRGQNVTFRCDPISEHNRLYWYRQTLGQGPEFLTYFQNEAQLEKSRLLSDRFSAERPKGSFSTLEIQRTEQGDSAMYLCASSLGGFNGYTFGSGTRLTVV.

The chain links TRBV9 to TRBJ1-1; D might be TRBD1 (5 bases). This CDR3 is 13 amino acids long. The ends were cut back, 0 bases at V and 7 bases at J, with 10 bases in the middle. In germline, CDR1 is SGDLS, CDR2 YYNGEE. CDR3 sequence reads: CASSVEGGGEAFF. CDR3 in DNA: TGTGCCAGCAGCGTAGAAGGCGGGGGTGAAGCTTTCTTT.

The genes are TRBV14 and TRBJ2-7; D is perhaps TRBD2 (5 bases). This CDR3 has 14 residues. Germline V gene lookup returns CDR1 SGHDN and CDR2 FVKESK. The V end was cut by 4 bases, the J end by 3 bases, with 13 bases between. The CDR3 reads CASSRRGERYEQYF. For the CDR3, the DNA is TGTGCCAGCAGCCGTCGTGGGGAGCGCTACGAGCAGTACTTC.

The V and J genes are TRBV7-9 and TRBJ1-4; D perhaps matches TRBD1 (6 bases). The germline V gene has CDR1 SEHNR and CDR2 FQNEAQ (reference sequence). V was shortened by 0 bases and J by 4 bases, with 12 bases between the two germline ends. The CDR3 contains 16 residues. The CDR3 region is CASSLASGRGNEKLFF. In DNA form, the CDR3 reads TGTGCCAGCAGCTTAGCGTCGGGCAGGGGTAATGAAAAACTGTTTTTT. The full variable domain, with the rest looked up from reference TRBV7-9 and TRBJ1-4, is DTGVSQNPRHKITKRGQNVTFRCDPISEHNRLYWYRQTLGQGPEFLTYFQNEAQLEKSRLLSDRFSAERPKGSFSTLEIQRTEQGDSAMYLCASSLASGRGNEKLFFGSGTQLSVL.

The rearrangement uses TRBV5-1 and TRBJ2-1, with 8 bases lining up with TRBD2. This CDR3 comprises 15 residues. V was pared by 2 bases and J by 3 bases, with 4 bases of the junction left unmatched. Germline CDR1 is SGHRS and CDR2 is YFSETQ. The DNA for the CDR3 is TGCGCCAGCAGCTTCCCTAGCGGGTTCTACAATGAGCAGTTCTTC. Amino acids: CASSFPSGFYNEQFF.

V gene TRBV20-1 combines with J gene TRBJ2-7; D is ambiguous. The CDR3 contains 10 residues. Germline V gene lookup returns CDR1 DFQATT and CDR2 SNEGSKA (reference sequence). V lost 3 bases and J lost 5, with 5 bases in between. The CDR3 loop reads CSASDNEQYF. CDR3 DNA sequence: TGCAGTGCTAGTGACAACGAGCAGTACTTC.

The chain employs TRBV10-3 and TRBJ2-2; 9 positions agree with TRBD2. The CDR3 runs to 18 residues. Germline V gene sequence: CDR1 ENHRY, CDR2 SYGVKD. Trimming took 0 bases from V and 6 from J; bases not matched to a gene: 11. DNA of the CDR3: TGTGCCATCAGTGAGTCGACGGGGCGGGGGGGCCGAGCCGGGGAGCTGTTTTTT. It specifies CAISESTGRGGRAGELFF.

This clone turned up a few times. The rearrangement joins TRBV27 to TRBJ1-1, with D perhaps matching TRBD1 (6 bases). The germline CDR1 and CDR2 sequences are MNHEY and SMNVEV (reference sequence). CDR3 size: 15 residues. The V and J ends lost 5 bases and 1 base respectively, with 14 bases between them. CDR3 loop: CASSPQGGWNTEAFF. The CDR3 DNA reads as TGTGCCAGCAGTCCACAAGGGGGATGGAACACTGAAGCTTTCTTT.

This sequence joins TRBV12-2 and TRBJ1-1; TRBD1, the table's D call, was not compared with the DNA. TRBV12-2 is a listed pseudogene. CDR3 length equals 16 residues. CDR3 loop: CASRLAGRDRAMEAFF. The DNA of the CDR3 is TGTGCAAGTCGCTTAGCGGGCCGGGACAGGGCCATGGAAGCTTTCTTT.

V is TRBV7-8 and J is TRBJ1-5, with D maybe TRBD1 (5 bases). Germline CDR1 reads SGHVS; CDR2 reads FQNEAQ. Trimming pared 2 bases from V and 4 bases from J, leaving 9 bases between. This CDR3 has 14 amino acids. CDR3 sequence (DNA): TGTGCCAGCAGCTTAACGGCAGGGAATCAGCCCCAGCATTTT. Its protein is CASSLTAGNQPQHF.

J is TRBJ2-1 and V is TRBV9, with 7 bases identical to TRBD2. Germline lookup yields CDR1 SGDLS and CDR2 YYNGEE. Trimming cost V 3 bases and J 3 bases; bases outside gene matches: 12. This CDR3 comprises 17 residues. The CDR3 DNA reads TGTGCCAGCAGCGATAGTGGGCTAGCGGACTTCTACAATGAGCAGTTCTTC. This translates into CASSDSGLADFYNEQFF.

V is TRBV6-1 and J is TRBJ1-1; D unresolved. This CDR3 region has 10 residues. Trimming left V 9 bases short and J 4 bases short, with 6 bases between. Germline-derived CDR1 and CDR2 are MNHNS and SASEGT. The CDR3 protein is CASYSTEAFF. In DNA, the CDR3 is TGTGCCAGTTACTCCACTGAAGCTTTCTTT.

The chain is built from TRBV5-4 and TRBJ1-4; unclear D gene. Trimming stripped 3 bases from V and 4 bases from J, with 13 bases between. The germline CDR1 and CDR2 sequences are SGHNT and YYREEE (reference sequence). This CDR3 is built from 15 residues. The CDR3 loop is CASSSETGYNEKLFF. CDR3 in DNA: TGTGCCAGCAGCTCAGAGACGGGGTATAATGAAAAACTGTTTTTT.

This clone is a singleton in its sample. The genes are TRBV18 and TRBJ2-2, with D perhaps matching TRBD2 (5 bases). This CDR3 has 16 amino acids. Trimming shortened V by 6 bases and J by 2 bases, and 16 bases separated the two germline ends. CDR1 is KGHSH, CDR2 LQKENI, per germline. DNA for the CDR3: TGTGCCAGCTCCACGGACGGGGTAACTAACACCGGGGAGCTGTTTTTT. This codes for CASSTDGVTNTGELFF.